A single sample is the source of the 24 T cell receptor beta chains below, sequenced in a study of blood T cell repertoires in COVID-19. Method: immunoSEQ multiplex PCR; TCRdb's copy keeps in-frame clones and lacks some. This sample carries hundreds of thousands of clones, about 90% of them seen once, and the ten largest clones take around 2.1%. The sequencing sample was made of peripheral blood. Source of these receptors: a woman in her 30s who had recovered from COVID-19.

The gene calls are TRBV11-2 and TRBJ2-1; D ambiguous. V was cut by 0 bases and J by 5 bases, with 11 bases left in between. This CDR3 contains 15 residues. Germline CDR1 SGHAT, CDR2 FQNNGV. DNA for the CDR3: TGTGCCAGCAGCTTAGATCCAACCACAGACAATGAGCAGTTCTTC. It translates to CASSLDPTTDNEQFF.

The chain combines TRBV19 with TRBJ2-3; 9 positions agree with TRBD2. Germline loops: CDR1 LNHDA, CDR2 SQIVND (reference sequence). The length of the CDR3 is 16 residues. Trimming at V came to 6 bases and at J to 1 base, leaving 8 bases not matched to a gene. CDR3 residues: CASSTPRTSGTDTQYF. Here the CDR3 DNA reads TGTGCCAGTAGCACCCCCCGGACTAGCGGCACAGATACGCAGTATTTT.

The V and J genes are TRBV28 and TRBJ1-2; TRBD1 matches 11 bases. Looked up from germline, CDR1 is MDHEN and CDR2 is SYDVKM. The CDR3 is made up of 14 amino acids. The ends lost 6 bases at V and 8 bases at J; junction bases unmatched: 8. The CDR3 spells CASRPGQGGGGYTF. For the CDR3, the DNA is TGTGCCAGCAGACCGGGACAGGGGGGAGGCGGCTACACCTTC.

In the case of this clone: At one of its ends the junction is not consistent with the germline gene, which may arise from a read error. The CDR3 DNA sequence: TGTGCCAGCAGAGAAGGACACTCCCCTAACTATGGCTACACCTTC. Translation gives CASREGHSPNYGYTF. The rearrangement joins TRBV6-1 to TRBJ1-2; possible D gene TRBD1, 5 bases. This CDR3 spans 15 amino acids. In germline, CDR1 is MNHNS, CDR2 SASEGT.

This chain connects TRBV4-1 to TRBJ2-5; TRBD1 aligns across 8 bases. The ends lost 1 base at V and 4 bases at J; junction bases unmatched: 5. Germline-derived CDR1 and CDR2 are MGHRA and YSYEKL. The CDR3 consists of 15 residues. The DNA of the CDR3 is TGCGCCAGCAGCCAAGCAGGGGGCGGCGGAGAGACCCAGTACTTC. Translated: CASSQAGGGGETQYF.

The rearrangement uses TRBV11-3 and TRBJ1-3; D is undetermined. The length of the CDR3 is 16 residues. The V end was cut by 0 bases, the J end by 2 bases, with 11 bases between. Germline lookup yields CDR1 SGHNT and CDR2 YENEEA. The CDR3: CASSLESGSTGNTIYF. The CDR3 nucleotides read TGTGCCAGCAGCTTAGAAAGCGGGAGCACTGGAAACACCATATATTTT.

The chain couples TRBV5-1 to TRBJ2-5; 7 nucleotides align to TRBD1. V trimming: 4 bases; J trimming: 2 bases; junction bases outside the gene matches: 5. Germline CDR1 is SGHRS and CDR2 is YFSETQ. The CDR3 is 14 amino acids. The CDR3 protein is CASSPGQPQETQYF. In DNA form, the CDR3 reads TGCGCCAGCAGCCCGGGACAGCCACAAGAGACCCAGTACTTC.

The chain joins TRBV7-8 to TRBJ2-5; 7 nucleotides agree with TRBD1. The CDR3 totals 14 residues. Per the germline V gene, CDR1 is SGHVS and CDR2 is FQNEAQ. After removal of 4 bases from V and 5 bases from J, the junction contained 7 bases not matched to a gene. Here the CDR3 reads CASSSRQGTETQYF. CDR3 DNA: TGTGCCAGCAGCTCCCGACAGGGCACGGAGACCCAGTACTTC. The whole variable domain, remainder taken from reference TRBV7-8 and TRBJ2-5, is GAGVSQSPRYKVAKRGQDVALRCDPISGHVSLFWYQQALGQGPEFLTYFQNEAQLDKSGLPSDRFFAERPEGSVSTLKIQRTQQEDSAVYLCASSSRQGTETQYFGPGTRLLVL.

The chain couples TRBV5-1 to TRBJ1-5; a weak D match, TRBD1 (5 bases). This CDR3 contains 15 residues. The V end was cut by 3 bases, the J end by 5 bases, with 15 bases between. Germline V CDR1 and CDR2: SGHRS, YFSETQ. CDR3 DNA: TGCGCCAGCAGCTGGAAACAGGTCCCCGATCAGCCCCAGCATTTT. This sequence encodes CASSWKQVPDQPQHF.

This clone has just a few counts. The CDR3 region has the DNA TGTGCCACCAGTGATTTGGGAGGTAACAATGAGCAGTTCTTC. It specifies CATSDLGGNNEQFF. The chain couples TRBV24-1 to TRBJ2-1, with D possibly being TRBD2 (5 bases). The V and J ends lost 0 bases and 5 bases respectively, with 7 bases between them. The CDR3 is 14 residues long. Germline V lookup: CDR1 KGHDR, CDR2 SFDVKD.

The CDR3, as DNA: TGTGCCAGTAGTATCGGGAGCGGACAAGAGACCCAGTACTTC. Amino acid sequence: CASSIGSGQETQYF. This chain uses TRBV19 with TRBJ2-5; D might be TRBD2 (6 bases). Trimming shortened V by 3 bases and J by 2 bases, and 10 bases separated the two germline ends. The CDR3 contains 14 residues. Per germline, CDR1 LNHDA and CDR2 SQIVND (reference sequence).

In its sample, this clone was seen once. J is TRBJ2-3 and V is TRBV14; 7 bases fit TRBD2. Germline trimming cut 4 bases from V and 2 bases from J; bases unmatched to any gene: 12. CDR3 length equals 17 residues. Germline assignment: CDR1 SGHDN and CDR2 FVKESK. CDR3 in DNA: TGTGCCAGCAGCCTAAACCGGGGGGTCGGAGTCACAGATACGCAGTATTTT. Encoded protein: CASSLNRGVGVTDTQYF.

V usage is TRBV2 and J usage is TRBJ2-2; 8 bases are a match to TRBD2. The CDR3 totals 15 residues. Trimming at V came to 11 bases and at J to 7 bases, leaving 15 bases not matched to a gene. From germline, CDR1 is SNHLY and CDR2 FYNNEI. The CDR3 loop reads CAGESGGARGGELFF. In DNA, the CDR3 is TGTGCCGGGGAAAGCGGGGGCGCCCGGGGCGGGGAGCTGTTTTTT.

The CDR3 DNA reads as TGTGCCACCCGACTGAGAAAGGGGTTCTACGAGCAGTACTTC. It yields the protein CATRLRKGFYEQYF. The chain carries TRBV2 and TRBJ2-7, with D perhaps matching TRBD1 (5 bases). V was cut by 10 bases and J by 3 bases, with 19 bases left in between. CDR3 size: 14 residues. Germline loops: CDR1 SNHLY, CDR2 FYNNEI.

In this sample, this clone turned up once. The V gene is TRBV3-1 (or the pseudogene TRBV3-2), the J gene TRBJ2-2; 10 bases line up with TRBD2. The CDR3 runs to 15 residues. Germline lookup yields CDR1 LGHDT and CDR2 YNNKEL (reference sequence). Trimming removed 4 bases from V and 4 bases from J; junction bases left unmatched: 3. The CDR3 sequence is CASSLKRGGTGELFF. The CDR3 nucleotides read TGTGCCAGCAGCCTAAAGCGGGGGGGCACCGGGGAGCTGTTTTTT.

The chain couples TRBV9 to TRBJ2-2; D might be TRBD2 (5 bases). Germline V lookup: CDR1 SGDLS, CDR2 YYNGEE. This CDR3 has 13 residues. Trimming took 0 bases from V and 8 from J, leaving 8 bases between them. CDR3 protein: CASSVARVGELFF. The CDR3 nucleotides are TGTGCCAGCAGCGTAGCGCGGGTGGGGGAGCTGTTTTTT.

This chain connects TRBV5-5 to TRBJ2-3, with 13 bases fitting TRBD2. There are 16 residues in the CDR3. The trim removed 3 bases at V and 3 bases at J, leaving 4 bases unmatched. In germline, CDR1 is SGHKS, CDR2 YYEKEE (reference sequence). For the CDR3, the DNA is TGTGCCAGCAGCTCGGGACTAGCGGGGAGAACAGATACGCAGTATTTT. Its translation is CASSSGLAGRTDTQYF. The whole variable domain, filled in from reference TRBV5-5 and TRBJ2-3, reads DAGVTQSPTHLIKTRGQQVTLRCSPISGHKSVSWYQQVLGQGPQFIFQYYEKEERGRGNFPDRFSARQFPNYSSELNVNALLLGDSALYLCASSSGLAGRTDTQYFGPGTRLTVL.

The chain combines TRBV28 with TRBJ1-1, with 9 bases fitting TRBD1. With 3 bases clipped from V and 6 bases from J, the junction kept 8 bases outside the gene matches. Germline CDR1 reads MDHEN; CDR2 reads SYDVKM. The CDR3 contains 15 residues. In nucleotides, the CDR3 is TGTGCCAGCAGTTTGGCAGGGACAGGGAGGTCTGAAGCTTTCTTT. It yields the protein CASSLAGTGRSEAFF.

This sequence joins TRBV28 and TRBJ2-2; 8 bases align to TRBD2. There are 19 residues in the CDR3. The germline V gene has CDR1 MDHEN and CDR2 SYDVKM. V was clipped by 6 bases and J by 0 bases; unmatched bases: 15. For the CDR3, the DNA is TGTGCCAGCAGCCCGTGGCGGGAGGTCACTTGGGCGAACACCGGGGAGCTGTTTTTT. Its translation: CASSPWREVTWANTGELFF.

This CDR3 reads CASSQSASGGREQYF. CDR3 coding DNA: TGTGCCAGCAGCCAGAGTGCTAGCGGAGGGAGAGAGCAGTACTTC. The chain is built from TRBV4-2 and TRBJ2-7; 7 nucleotides align to TRBD2. Looked up from germline, CDR1 is LGHNA and CDR2 is YNFKEQ. This CDR3 has 15 residues. J lost 7 bases, V lost 3 bases, and 12 bases had no gene match.

The rearrangement links TRBV5-1 to TRBJ2-1; 7 positions match TRBD2. The CDR3 has 13 residues. Unmatched junction bases numbered 9, after V lost 0 bases and J lost 15 bases. Germline V gene data show CDR1 as SGHRS and CDR2 as YFSETQ. The CDR3 region is CASSLAPAGKRFF. In DNA form, the CDR3 reads TGCGCCAGCAGCTTGGCGCCAGCGGGGAAGCGGTTCTTC.

The chain links TRBV28 to TRBJ1-2; the match to TRBD1 covers 7 bases. Trimming cost V 5 bases and J 5 bases; bases outside gene matches: 14. Germline assignment: CDR1 MDHEN and CDR2 SYDVKM. The CDR3 runs to 16 residues. CDR3 bases: TGTGCCAGCAGTCCGAACTCCGGGACAGAAAAATATGGCTACACCTTC. Its translation is CASSPNSGTEKYGYTF.

The chain combines TRBV7-9 with TRBJ1-2; D is ambiguous. Germline V gives CDR1 SEHNR, CDR2 FQNEAQ (reference sequence). The CDR3 is made up of 16 amino acids. Trimming took 2 bases from V and 3 from J, leaving 16 bases between them. This CDR3 is CASSLTVDPGDYGYTF. Written as DNA, the CDR3 is TGTGCCAGCAGCTTAACTGTTGATCCCGGGGACTATGGCTACACCTTC.

The chain employs TRBV19 and TRBJ2-1; TRBD2 is a possible D gene (6 bases). The germline CDR1 and CDR2 sequences are LNHDA and SQIVND (reference sequence). With 7 bases removed from V and 7 bases from J, the gap between germline ends came to 11 bases. There are 12 residues in the CDR3. The CDR3 loop is CASKVGGNEQFF. Here the CDR3 DNA reads TGTGCCAGTAAGGTCGGGGGAAATGAGCAGTTCTTC.